The clone carrying this T cell receptor (beta chain) was counted ten times or more. Its antigen is unknown. TCR cDNA received a 3' ligated oligonucleotide that carried a UMI. Whole blood, 2.5 ml, came from adult healthy volunteers. Ligated cDNA underwent four rounds of PCR with nested alpha and beta constant region primers and SP2. MiXCR, applied by TCRdb to the 5' RACE reads, yields one record per CDR3 protein. Of about 32,000 distinct CDR3 sequences listed, over 15% are singletons. The data were taken from a study of naive and memory T cell subsets. Findings and limits, study-wide: The RNA method is potentially sensitive to activation and differentiation changes.

This CDR3 is built from 12 residues. V dropped 5 bases and J dropped 5; count of bases not matched to a gene: 5. The germline V gene encodes CDR1 SQVTM and CDR2 ANQGSEA. The receptor was derived from a female donor in good health. The chain joins TRBV29-1 to TRBJ1-2, with 7 bases lining up with TRBD1. The CDR3 DNA reads TGCAGCGTTCGGACAGGCGAGTATGGCTACACCTTC. Translating it yields CSVRTGEYGYTF.